This TCR beta chain was captured by sequencing in a study of blood T cell repertoires in COVID-19. The method was immunoSEQ multiplex PCR; TCRdb's version includes in-frame clones alone and lacks a portion of them. The sample shows 75,000 to 100,000 clones, about 86% of them seen only once. With 3 bases clipped from V and 2 bases from J, the junction kept 10 bases outside the gene matches. The CDR3 is 16 amino acids. Germline values: CDR1 LNHNV, CDR2 YYDKDF (reference sequence). Source material: peripheral blood. The V call is TRBV15, the J call TRBJ2-7; TRBD1 agrees at 7 bases. The sequence derives from an elderly man with acute or convalescent COVID-19. CDR3 amino acids: CATSSETGAPTYEQYF. The DNA for the CDR3 is TGTGCCACCAGCAGCGAAACAGGGGCCCCTACCTACGAGCAGTACTTC.